Included here is one T cell receptor beta chain sequence, with context. Profiled with immunoSEQ multiplex PCR; TCRdb holds only in-frame clones, not every one. The data contain about 60,000 clones, over 85% of them singletons. This CDR3 has 15 residues. Germline CDR1 and CDR2: MNHNS and SASEGT. The junction had 1 base not matched to a gene; V was cut back by 3 bases and J by 3 bases. This specimen belongs to a study of T cell changes during pregnancy in multiple sclerosis. The chain joins TRBV6-1 to TRBJ2-2; 10 nucleotides agree with TRBD1. This TCR came from a female donor with multiple sclerosis, enrolled in a pregnancy study. Sequencing was performed on CD8+ T cells from peripheral blood mononuclear cells, taken in the second trimester of pregnancy. The CDR3 spells CASSDGTGDTGELFF. The CDR3 nucleotides are TGTGCCAGCAGTGACGGGACAGGGGACACCGGGGAGCTGTTTTTT.